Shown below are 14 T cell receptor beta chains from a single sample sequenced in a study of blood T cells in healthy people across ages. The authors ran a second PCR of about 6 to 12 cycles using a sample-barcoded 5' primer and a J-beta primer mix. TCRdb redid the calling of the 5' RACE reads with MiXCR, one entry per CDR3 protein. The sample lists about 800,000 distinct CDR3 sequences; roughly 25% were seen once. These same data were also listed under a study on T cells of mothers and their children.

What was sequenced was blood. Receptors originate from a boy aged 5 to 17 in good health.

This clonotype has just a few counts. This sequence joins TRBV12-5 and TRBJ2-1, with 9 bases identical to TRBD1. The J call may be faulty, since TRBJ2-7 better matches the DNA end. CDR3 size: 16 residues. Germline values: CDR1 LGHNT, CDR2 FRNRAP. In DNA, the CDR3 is TGTGCTAGTGGTCCCACAGGGGGCTTTAGGGGGGACGAGCAGTACTTC. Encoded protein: CASGPTGGFRGDEQYF.

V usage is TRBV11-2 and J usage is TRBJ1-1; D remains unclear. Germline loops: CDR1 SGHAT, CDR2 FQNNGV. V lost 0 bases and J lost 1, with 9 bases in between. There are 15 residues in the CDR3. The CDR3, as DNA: TGTGCCAGCAGCTTAGACTCGGCAGGGAACACTGAAGCTTTCTTT. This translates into CASSLDSAGNTEAFF.

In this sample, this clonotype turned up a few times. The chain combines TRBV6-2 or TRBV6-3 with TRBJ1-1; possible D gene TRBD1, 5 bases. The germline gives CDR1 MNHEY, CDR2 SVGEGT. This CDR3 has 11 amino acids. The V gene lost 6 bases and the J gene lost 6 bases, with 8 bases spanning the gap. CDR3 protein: CASSRVSEAFF. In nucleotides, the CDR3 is TGTGCCAGCAGCAGGGTGTCTGAAGCTTTCTTT.

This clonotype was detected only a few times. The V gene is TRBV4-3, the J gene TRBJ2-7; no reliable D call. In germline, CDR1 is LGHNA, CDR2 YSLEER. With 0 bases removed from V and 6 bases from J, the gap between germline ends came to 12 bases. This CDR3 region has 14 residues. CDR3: CASSQDGPYSEQYF. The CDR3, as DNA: TGCGCCAGCAGCCAAGATGGGCCCTACAGCGAGCAGTACTTC.

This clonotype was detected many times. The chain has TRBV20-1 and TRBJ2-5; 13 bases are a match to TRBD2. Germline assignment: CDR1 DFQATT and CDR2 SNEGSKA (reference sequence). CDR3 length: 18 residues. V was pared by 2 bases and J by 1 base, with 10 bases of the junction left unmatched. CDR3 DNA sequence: TGCAGTGCTAGAATGGCTGGACTAGCGGGAGTCTTCCAAGAGACCCAGTACTTC. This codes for CSARMAGLAGVFQETQYF.

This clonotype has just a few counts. The CDR3 nucleotides are TGCAGCGTTGGACCCCTTGGGGGGGTATACGAGCAGTACTTC. Translated: CSVGPLGGVYEQYF. The gene calls are TRBV29-1 and TRBJ2-5; TRBD2 aligns across 7 bases. The last part of the DNA fits TRBJ2-7 better; the J call may be wrong. The CDR3 covers 14 residues. In germline, CDR1 is SQVTM, CDR2 ANQGSEA.

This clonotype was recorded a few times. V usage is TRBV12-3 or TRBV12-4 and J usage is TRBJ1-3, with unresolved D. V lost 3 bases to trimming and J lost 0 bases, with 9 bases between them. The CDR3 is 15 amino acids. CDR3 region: CASSFAASSGNTIYF. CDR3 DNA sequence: TGTGCCAGCAGTTTCGCAGCTAGCTCTGGAAACACCATATATTTT.

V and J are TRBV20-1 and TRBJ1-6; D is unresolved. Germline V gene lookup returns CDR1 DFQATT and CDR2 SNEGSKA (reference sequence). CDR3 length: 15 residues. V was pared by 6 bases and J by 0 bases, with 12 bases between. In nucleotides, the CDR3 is TGCAGTGCCCCGCGGGGTCCCTCCTATAATTCACCCCTCCACTTT. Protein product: CSAPRGPSYNSPLHF.

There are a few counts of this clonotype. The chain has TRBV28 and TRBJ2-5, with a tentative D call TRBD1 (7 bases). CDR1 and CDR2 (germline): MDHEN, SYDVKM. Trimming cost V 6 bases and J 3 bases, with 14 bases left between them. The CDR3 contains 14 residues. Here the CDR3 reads CASSLTGRKETQYF. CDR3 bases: TGTGCCAGCAGCCTGACAGGGAGGAAAGAGACCCAGTACTTC.

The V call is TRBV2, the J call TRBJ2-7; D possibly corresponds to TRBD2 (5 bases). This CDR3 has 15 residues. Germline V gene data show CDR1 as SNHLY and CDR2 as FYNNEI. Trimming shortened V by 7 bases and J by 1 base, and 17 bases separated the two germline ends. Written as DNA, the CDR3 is TGTGCCAGCACCTCCGAGGTAGGGAGTTCCTACGAGCAGTACTTC. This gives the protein CASTSEVGSSYEQYF.

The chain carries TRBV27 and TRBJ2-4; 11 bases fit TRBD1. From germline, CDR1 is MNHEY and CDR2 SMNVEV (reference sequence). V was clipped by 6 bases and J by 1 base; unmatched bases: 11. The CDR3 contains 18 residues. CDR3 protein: CASSRDRGELSAKNIQYF. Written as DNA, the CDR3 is TGTGCCAGCAGCCGGGACAGGGGGGAGTTGTCGGCCAAAAACATTCAGTACTTC.

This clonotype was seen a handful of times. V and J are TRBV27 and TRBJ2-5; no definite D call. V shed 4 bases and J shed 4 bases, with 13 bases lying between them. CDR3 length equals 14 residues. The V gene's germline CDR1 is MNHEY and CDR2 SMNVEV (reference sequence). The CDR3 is CASSSTTTAETQYF. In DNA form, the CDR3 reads TGTGCCAGCAGTTCGACAACAACAGCAGAGACCCAGTACTTC.

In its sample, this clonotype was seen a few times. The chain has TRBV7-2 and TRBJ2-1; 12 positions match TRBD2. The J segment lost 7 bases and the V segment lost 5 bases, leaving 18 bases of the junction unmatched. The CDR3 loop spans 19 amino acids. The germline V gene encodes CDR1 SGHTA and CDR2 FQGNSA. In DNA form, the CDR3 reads TGTGCCAGCAGCCCTAGAGGGCCGACTAGCGGGGGAGCACAGAATGAGCAGTTCTTC. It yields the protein CASSPRGPTSGGAQNEQFF.

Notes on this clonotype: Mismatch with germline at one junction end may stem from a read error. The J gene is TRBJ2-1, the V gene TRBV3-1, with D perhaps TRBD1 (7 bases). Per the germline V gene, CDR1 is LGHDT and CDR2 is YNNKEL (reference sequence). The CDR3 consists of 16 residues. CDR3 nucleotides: TGTGCCAACAGCCAAGATAGCGGACAGGTTTACAATGAGCAGTTCTTC. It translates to CANSQDSGQVYNEQFF.